This entry lists 22 T cell receptor beta chains sequenced from one sample in a study of PD-L1 blockade in urothelial cancer. Repertoires were generated with immunoSEQ multiplex PCR, while TCRdb's copy carries only in-frame clones and drops some. The repertoire holds about 130,000 clones, with roughly 88% as singletons. Time point reported: peripheral blood 6 weeks after treatment start. Sample: PBMCs, taken around atezolizumab (anti-PD-L1) treatment. All receptors derive from a man in his forties or fifties with urothelial cancer.

The J gene is TRBJ1-4, the V gene TRBV4-1, with TRBD1 matching 9 bases. The CDR3 covers 15 residues. Germline CDR1 reads MGHRA; CDR2 reads YSYEKL. The V segment lost 4 bases and the J segment 8 bases; nucleotides outside the gene matches: 8. The CDR3 loop reads CASSPLGTGREKLFF. In nucleotides, the CDR3 is TGCGCCAGCAGCCCACTTGGGACAGGGCGGGAAAAACTGTTTTTT.

V is TRBV29-1 and J is TRBJ1-6; 11 bases fit TRBD1. This CDR3 has 13 amino acids. Trimming cost V 6 bases and J 7 bases; bases outside gene matches: 2. Germline CDR1 is SQVTM and CDR2 is ANQGSEA. The DNA for the CDR3 is TGCAGCGTCGGACAGGGGGCGAATTCACCCCTCCACTTT. Translation: CSVGQGANSPLHF.

This clone was observed once. The rearrangement joins TRBV27 to TRBJ2-2, with D maybe TRBD2 (5 bases). The length of the CDR3 is 14 residues. Germline lookup yields CDR1 MNHEY and CDR2 SMNVEV (reference sequence). V lost 2 bases, J lost 4 bases, and 8 bases lay in between. CDR3 nucleotide sequence: TGTGCCAGCAGTTTAATCCGGGGCACCGGGGAGCTGTTTTTT. It codes for CASSLIRGTGELFF.

This clone was detected only a few times. This chain connects TRBV5-6 to TRBJ1-1; 12 bases match TRBD1. Germline values: CDR1 SGHDT, CDR2 YYEEEE. The V and J ends lost 2 bases and 11 bases, in that order; junction bases with no gene match: 10. The CDR3 length is 15 residues. Here the CDR3 reads CASSFSGTGGAVAFF. The CDR3 DNA sequence: TGTGCCAGCAGCTTCTCAGGGACAGGGGGCGCGGTCGCTTTCTTT.

The genes are TRBV7-9 and TRBJ2-1; 14 bases line up with TRBD2. The CDR3 runs 19 residues. With 4 bases clipped from V and 6 bases from J, the junction kept 14 bases outside the gene matches. Germline CDR1 and CDR2: SEHNR and FQNEAQ (reference sequence). The DNA of the CDR3 is TGTGCCAGCAGCTCCGGCTTTGGTTACGGGACTAGCGGGAGCAATGAGCAGTTCTTC. This codes for CASSSGFGYGTSGSNEQFF. Complete variable domain (other parts from reference TRBV7-9 and TRBJ2-1): DTGVSQNPRHKITKRGQNVTFRCDPISEHNRLYWYRQTLGQGPEFLTYFQNEAQLEKSRLLSDRFSAERPKGSFSTLEIQRTEQGDSAMYLCASSSGFGYGTSGSNEQFFGPGTRLTVL.

The gene calls are TRBV7-9 and TRBJ1-2; 8 bases are shared with TRBD1. Looked up from germline, CDR1 is SEHNR and CDR2 is FQNEAQ (reference sequence). Germline trimming cut 5 bases from V and 8 bases from J; bases unmatched to any gene: 7. The CDR3 is 13 amino acids. The DNA of the CDR3 is TGTGCCAGCAGCGCAGGACAGGGTGGGGGCTACACCTTC. Protein sequence: CASSAGQGGGYTF.

This chain links TRBV6-1 with TRBJ2-7, with TRBD2 matching 9 bases. Per the germline V gene, CDR1 is MNHNS and CDR2 is SASEGT. Trimming took 7 bases from V and 1 from J; bases not matched to a gene: 8. The CDR3 runs 15 residues. The CDR3 coding sequence is TGTGCCAGCACTGGGCGGGAGGGCCCATCCTACGAGCAGTACTTC. Protein product: CASTGREGPSYEQYF.

Here the CDR3 reads CASTPRGLAYEQYF. The CDR3 DNA sequence: TGTGCCAGCACCCCGCGGGGTCTCGCCTACGAGCAGTACTTC. J is TRBJ2-7 and V is TRBV6-1, with D perhaps TRBD2 (6 bases). The germline V gene has CDR1 MNHNS and CDR2 SASEGT. The CDR3 contains 14 residues. V dropped 7 bases and J dropped 2 bases, with 15 bases sitting between them.

The chain uses TRBV4-1 and TRBJ2-3, with 11 bases lining up with TRBD1. Trimming took 1 base from V and 3 from J; bases not matched to a gene: 12. CDR1 and CDR2 from the germline V gene are MGHRA and YSYEKL. The length of the CDR3 is 19 residues. This chain's CDR3 is CASSQGTGGFGRVTDTQYF. The CDR3 DNA follows: TGCGCCAGCAGCCAAGGGACAGGGGGCTTTGGGAGGGTAACAGATACGCAGTATTTT.

This chain connects TRBV28 to TRBJ1-2, with unresolved D. The CDR3 runs to 12 residues. The germline gives CDR1 MDHEN, CDR2 SYDVKM. Deletions cut 6 bases from V and 3 bases from J, with 8 bases between. The CDR3 loop is CASRNSYYGYTF. Written as DNA, the CDR3 is TGTGCCAGCAGGAACAGTTACTATGGCTACACCTTC.

The CDR3 spells CASSRVAGEGNTIYF. As DNA, the CDR3 is TGTGCCAGCAGCCGCGTGGCAGGGGAAGGAAACACCATATATTTT. The chain combines TRBV5-4 with TRBJ1-3, with TRBD1 as a possible D gene (6 bases). Trimming removed 4 bases at V and 4 bases at J, with 15 bases between. The CDR3 loop spans 15 amino acids. CDR1 is SGHNT and CDR2 is YYREEE in the germline V gene (reference sequence).

This clone was picked up one time. The chain carries TRBV29-1 and TRBJ1-3, with 8 bases lining up with TRBD1. Germline V gene lookup returns CDR1 SQVTM and CDR2 ANQGSEA. V gave up 5 bases and J gave up 2 bases; unmatched junction bases: 2. The CDR3 runs 13 residues. The DNA for the CDR3 is TGCAGCGTTCAACAGGGGGCTGGAAACACCATATATTTT. The encoded protein is CSVQQGAGNTIYF.

The chain uses TRBV9 and TRBJ1-4; tentative D call: TRBD1 (5 bases). CDR3 length: 15 amino acids. The V gene lost 0 bases and the J gene lost 8 bases, with 14 bases spanning the gap. Germline CDR1 and CDR2: SGDLS and YYNGEE. The CDR3, as DNA: TGTGCCAGCAGCGTAGGGGATGGGGGAGGGGAAAAACTGTTTTTT. Protein: CASSVGDGGGEKLFF.

This CDR3 is CASSPGKQPQHF. The CDR3 DNA reads as TGTGCCAGCTCACCCGGTAAGCAGCCCCAGCATTTT. The chain carries TRBV18 and TRBJ1-5, with D unresolved. This CDR3 region has 12 residues. Germline V gene lookup returns CDR1 KGHSH and CDR2 LQKENI. V shed 3 bases and J shed 7 bases, with 7 bases lying between them.

The rearrangement uses TRBV7-9 and TRBJ2-3; D gene ambiguous. The germline V and J ends were trimmed by 1 base and 5 bases, with 7 bases remaining between them. The CDR3 covers 13 residues. Germline loops: CDR1 SEHNR, CDR2 FQNEAQ (reference sequence). The CDR3 coding sequence is TGTGCCAGCAGCTTAGATGCAGTAGATACGCAGTATTTT. Its translation: CASSLDAVDTQYF.

On this clone: The same CDR3 arises from other DNA sequences in this sample as well. V and J are TRBV20-1 and TRBJ2-5; D remains unclear. CDR3 size: 11 residues. Looked up from germline, CDR1 is DFQATT and CDR2 is SNEGSKA (reference sequence). V dropped 3 bases and J dropped 5 bases, with 7 bases sitting between them. The DNA for the CDR3 is TGCAGTGCTAGTCCCGGGGAGACCCAGTACTTC. Encoded protein: CSASPGETQYF.

This chain links TRBV27 with TRBJ2-7, with 10 bases aligning to TRBD1. Germline CDR1 reads MNHEY; CDR2 reads SMNVEV (reference sequence). V lost 6 bases and J lost 3; bases outside the gene matches: 11. This CDR3 has 16 residues. The CDR3 spells CASSRGGQGFHYEQYF. The CDR3 DNA sequence: TGTGCCAGCAGCCGAGGGGGACAGGGGTTCCACTACGAGCAGTACTTC.

J is TRBJ1-2 and V is TRBV27; 11 bases align to TRBD1. V trimming: 0 bases; J trimming: 8 bases; junction bases outside the gene matches: 11. CDR3 size: 17 residues. Germline-derived CDR1 and CDR2 are MNHEY and SMNVEV (reference sequence). CDR3 in amino acids: CASSLSWDRGSRSGYTF. Here the CDR3 DNA reads TGTGCCAGCAGTTTATCCTGGGACAGGGGGTCCCGGAGCGGCTACACCTTC.

The genes are TRBV29-1 and TRBJ2-2; perhaps TRBD1 as D (6 bases). The germline gives CDR1 SQVTM, CDR2 ANQGSEA. V was cut by 3 bases and J by 1 base, with 18 bases left in between. The CDR3 covers 17 residues. The CDR3 protein is CSVEFRRAGVNTGELFF. The CDR3, as DNA: TGCAGCGTTGAGTTCCGCCGGGCAGGGGTGAACACCGGGGAGCTGTTTTTT.

The rearrangement uses TRBV5-1 and TRBJ2-7, with D possibly matching TRBD2 (5 bases). Germline V lookup: CDR1 SGHRS, CDR2 YFSETQ. V was cut by 0 bases and J by 2 bases, with 9 bases left in between. This CDR3 is 14 amino acids long. Here the CDR3 DNA reads TGCGCCAGCAGCTTGGCCGAGGGTACCTACGAGCAGTACTTC. Residues: CASSLAEGTYEQYF. Supplemented by reference TRBV5-1 and TRBJ2-7, the full variable domain reads KAGVTQTPRYLIKTRGQQVTLSCSPISGHRSVSWYQQTPGQGLQFLFEYFSETQRNKGNFPGRFSGRQFSNSRSEMNVSTLELGDSALYLCASSLAEGTYEQYFGPGTRLTVT.

The V and J genes are TRBV7-2 and TRBJ1-6; D remains unclear. Germline V gene lookup returns CDR1 SGHTA and CDR2 FQGNSA. This CDR3 comprises 13 residues. Between the trimmed V and J ends, which lost 5 bases and 9 bases, there was a span of 11 bases. The CDR3 sequence: CASSMVGVSPLHF. The DNA of the CDR3 is TGTGCCAGCAGCATGGTCGGGGTTTCACCCCTCCACTTT.

This chain joins TRBV4-2 and TRBJ2-7; D call uncertain. This CDR3 is built from 16 residues. The germline V and J ends were trimmed by 0 bases and 0 bases, with 12 bases remaining between them. Germline V gene sequence: CDR1 LGHNA, CDR2 YNFKEQ. CDR3 sequence (DNA): TGTGCCAGCAGCCAAGAAGTGGCCCCCCGCTCCTACGAGCAGTACTTC. This translates into CASSQEVAPRSYEQYF.